These T cell receptor beta chains were read from a single sample in a study of Graves' ophthalmopathy and Graves' hyperthyroidism. A single record per CDR3 protein comes from TCRdb applying MiXCR to the multiplex PCR reads. The sample has roughly 1.1 million distinct CDR3 sequences, about two fifths seen once. Material: peripheral blood or thyroid tissue (not recorded which). The receptors derive from an adult man with Graves' hyperthyroidism. Both conserved end residues are part of each CDR3. A D gene is named only where the DNA matches it firmly. Rows may omit the clone size; those that give it use once, few, many or a size class.

CDR3 protein: CSVVGGHYGYTF; CDR3 DNA: TGCAGCGTTGTCGGCGGCCACTATGGCTACACCTTC; D gene: -; J gene: TRBJ1-2; clone size: -; V gene: TRBV29-1
CDR3 protein: CASGLATPGQGPHGYTF; CDR3 DNA: TGTGCTAGTGGTTTGGCCACGCCGGGACAGGGCCCCCATGGCTACACCTTC; D gene: TRBD1; J gene: TRBJ1-2; clone size: few; V gene: TRBV12-5
CDR3 protein: CASSLLQSSYEQYF; CDR3 DNA: TGTGCCAGCAGCTTACTACAGAGCTCCTACGAGCAGTACTTC; D gene: -; J gene: TRBJ2-7; clone size: many; V gene: TRBV7-8
CDR3 protein: CASSLVQRPYEQYF; CDR3 DNA: TGTGCCAGCAGCTTAGTCCAGCGGCCCTACGAGCAGTACTTC; D gene: -; J gene: TRBJ2-7; clone size: many; V gene: TRBV7-8
CDR3 protein: CASSTGTGSSLHF; CDR3 DNA: TGTGCCAGCAGCACCGGGACAGGGTCATCCCTCCACTTT; D gene: TRBD1; J gene: TRBJ1-6; clone size: -; V gene: TRBV7-3
CDR3 protein: CASSQGQGAYQPQHF; CDR3 DNA: TGTGCCAGCAGCCAAGGACAGGGGGCATATCAGCCCCAGCATTTT; D gene: TRBD1; J gene: TRBJ1-5; clone size: many; V gene: TRBV7-2
CDR3 protein: CASSLDKGSRSGYTF; CDR3 DNA: TGTGCCAGCAGCTTAGATAAGGGCAGTCGAAGCGGCTACACCTTC; D gene: -; J gene: TRBJ1-2; clone size: many; V gene: TRBV7-9
CDR3 protein: CSAKGAGGRSRVF; CDR3 DNA: TGCAGTGCAAAGGGAGCGGGAGGGCGGAGTCGGGTCTTC; D gene: TRBD2; J gene: TRBJ2-5; clone size: -; V gene: TRBV20-1
CDR3 protein: CASSARGGDEQYF; CDR3 DNA: TGTGCCAGCAGCGCCCGGGGAGGGGACGAGCAGTACTTC; D gene: TRBD2; J gene: TRBJ2-7; clone size: -; V gene: TRBV25-1
CDR3 protein: CASGQGTPLHF; CDR3 DNA: TGTGCCAGCGGACAGGGGACACCCCTCCACTTT; D gene: TRBD1; J gene: TRBJ1-6; clone size: -; V gene: TRBV11-1
CDR3 protein: CASSRDGTGGTQPQHF; CDR3 DNA: TGTGCCAGCAGCCGGGATGGGACAGGGGGTACTCAGCCCCAGCATTTT; D gene: TRBD1; J gene: TRBJ1-5; clone size: few; V gene: TRBV5-5
CDR3 protein: CSVEVAGTGGRYGYTF; CDR3 DNA: TGCAGCGTTGAAGTTGCCGGGACAGGGGGCCGGTATGGCTACACCTTC; D gene: TRBD1; J gene: TRBJ1-2; clone size: many; V gene: TRBV29-1
CDR3 protein: CASRLTGPSYEAFF; CDR3 DNA: TGTGCCAGCAGGCTTACAGGGCCATCTTATGAAGCTTTCTTT; D gene: -; J gene: TRBJ1-1; clone size: -; V gene: TRBV6-2/TRBV6-3
CDR3 protein: CASSLVVSGSEQYF; CDR3 DNA: TGTGCCAGCAGCTTAGTGGTTAGCGGGAGCGAGCAGTACTTC; D gene: TRBD2; J gene: TRBJ2-7; clone size: -; V gene: TRBV7-6
CDR3 protein: CASSLGAEQYF; CDR3 DNA: TGTGCCAGCAGCTTAGGCGCCGAGCAGTACTTC; D gene: -; J gene: TRBJ2-7; clone size: many; V gene: TRBV7-8
CDR3 protein: CSARGTSGTSYEQYF; CDR3 DNA: TGCAGTGCTAGGGGGACTAGCGGGACCTCCTACGAGCAGTACTTC; D gene: TRBD2; J gene: TRBJ2-7; clone size: few; V gene: TRBV20-1
CDR3 protein: CASRSQRDSPLHF; CDR3 DNA: TGTGCCAGCAGGAGTCAAAGGGATTCACCCCTCCACTTT; D gene: -; J gene: TRBJ1-6; clone size: few; V gene: TRBV6-5
CDR3 protein: CASREQGKPQHF; CDR3 DNA: TGTGCCAGCAGAGAACAGGGGAAGCCCCAGCATTTT; D gene: TRBD1; J gene: TRBJ1-5; clone size: few; V gene: TRBV10-3
CDR3 protein: CASSPPPGRGQDGELFF; CDR3 DNA: TGTGCCAGCAGCCCCCCCCCCGGCAGGGGGCAGGACGGGGAGCTGTTTTTT; D gene: TRBD1; J gene: TRBJ2-2; clone size: few; V gene: TRBV11-2
CDR3 protein: CATSSGRAYEQYF; CDR3 DNA: TGTGCCACCAGCAGCGGGAGGGCCTACGAGCAGTACTTC; D gene: TRBD2; J gene: TRBJ2-7; clone size: many; V gene: TRBV15
CDR3 protein: CSAINSYEQYF; CDR3 DNA: TGCAGTGCTATCAACTCCTACGAGCAGTACTTC; D gene: -; J gene: TRBJ2-7; clone size: many; V gene: TRBV20-1
CDR3 protein: CASSFFPRDEQYF; CDR3 DNA: TGTGCCAGCAGTTTCTTCCCCCGAGACGAGCAGTACTTC; D gene: -; J gene: TRBJ2-7; clone size: few; V gene: TRBV27
CDR3 protein: CASSFRGGREQYF; CDR3 DNA: TGTGCCAGCAGCTTCAGGGGGGGGCGTGAGCAGTACTTC; D gene: -; J gene: TRBJ2-7; clone size: -; V gene: TRBV11-2
CDR3 protein: CASSEGSGTVHSFSYEQYF; CDR3 DNA: TGTGCCAGCAGTGAAGGATCCGGGACAGTTCACTCCTTTAGCTACGAGCAGTACTTC; D gene: TRBD1; J gene: TRBJ2-7; clone size: few; V gene: TRBV2
CDR3 protein: CASSGDRTTGELFF; CDR3 DNA: TGTGCCAGCAGTGGGGACAGAACCACCGGGGAGCTGTTTTTT; D gene: TRBD1; J gene: TRBJ2-2; clone size: -; V gene: TRBV7-9
CDR3 protein: CASPPNRDRGPNTEAFF; CDR3 DNA: TGTGCCAGCCCCCCGAACCGGGACAGGGGCCCGAACACTGAAGCTTTCTTT; D gene: TRBD1; J gene: TRBJ1-1; clone size: -; V gene: TRBV9
CDR3 protein: CASSLVLGFSYEQYF; CDR3 DNA: TGTGCCAGCAGCTTAGTTCTGGGCTTCTCCTACGAGCAGTACTTC; D gene: -; J gene: TRBJ2-7; clone size: many; V gene: TRBV7-2